Detailed here is one T cell receptor (beta chain). The target antigen is unknown. 13 Jbeta primers and 60 Vbeta primers were used for the PCR. The method was immunoSEQ multiplex PCR; TCRdb's version includes in-frame clones alone and lacks a portion of them. The specimen's table records 130,000 to 150,000 clones. The data derive from a study of cytomegalovirus exposure and HLA in healthy donors. The CDR3 is 13 residues long. Trimming took 5 bases from V and 4 from J, leaving 9 bases between them. Per the germline V gene, CDR1 is LNHDA and CDR2 is SQIVND (reference sequence). Study-level points and caveats: TCR beta chain V- and J-gene trimming was linked, in a later analysis, to a missense variant in DCLRE1C. Several of the most significant clusters were apparently associated with common viral pathogens in a later analysis.

The receptor was derived from a man aged 35-49 years in good health and CMV-seronegative. The genes are TRBV19 and TRBJ1-5; no firm D call. Sequencing input: PBMCs. CDR3 in amino acids: CASSLVENQPQHF. In nucleotides, the CDR3 is TGTGCCAGTAGTTTGGTCGAGAATCAGCCCCAGCATTTT.